These 10 T cell receptor beta chains share one sample of origin, sequenced in a study of CXCR3-negative and CXCR3-positive naive CD8 T cells. 5' RACE with UMI labels generated the TRB cDNA libraries. TCRdb re-called the 5' RACE reads; one entry per CDR3 protein, DNA not given. Here the sample table reports some 40,000 distinct CDR3 sequences. Sequencing input: memory CD8+ T cells from blood. The receptors were sampled from a human donor in good health. Some clones in this sample may be carry-over from other donors' samples.

The chain couples TRBV29-1 to TRBJ2-7; the TCRdb call, TRBD1, lacks DNA for checking. There are 16 residues in the CDR3. The V gene's germline CDR1 is SQVTM and CDR2 ANQGSEA. CDR3 sequence reads: CSVETTRGPSSYEQYF.

The rearrangement links TRBV5-1 to TRBJ2-7; checking the TCRdb D call of TRBD1 is not possible without DNA. CDR3 length: 14 residues. CDR1 is SGHRS, CDR2 YFSETQ, per germline. The CDR3 protein is CASSLRTVSYEQYF.

This sequence joins TRBV4-2 and TRBJ2-1; TCRdb proposes TRBD2, but this gene call is untestable without DNA. In germline, CDR1 is LGHNA, CDR2 YNFKEQ. There are 14 residues in the CDR3. The CDR3 spells CASSQGVGGNEQFF.

The rearrangement links TRBV6-5 to TRBJ2-7; the TCRdb call, TRBD1, lacks DNA for checking. Germline CDR1 reads MNHEY; CDR2 reads SVGAGI. The CDR3 extends over 16 amino acids. The CDR3: CASSHPGREPTYEQYF.

This chain uses TRBV27 with TRBJ2-1; TCRdb selects TRBD1, and the lack of DNA leaves this call unchecked. Germline V gene sequence: CDR1 MNHEY, CDR2 SMNVEV (reference sequence). The CDR3 spans 14 residues. CDR3 loop: CASSLMGGSDEQFF.

The CDR3 loop reads CASSYADPRDQPQHF. V is TRBV6-2 or TRBV6-3 and J is TRBJ1-5. Looked up from germline, CDR1 is MNHEY and CDR2 is SVGEGT. The CDR3 covers 15 residues.

The gene calls are TRBV7-6 and TRBJ2-3; the TRBD2 assignment by TCRdb is unverifiable without DNA. The CDR3 is made up of 17 amino acids. CDR1 and CDR2 from the germline V gene are SGHVS and FNYEAQ. This CDR3 reads CASSPANTGSGTDTQYF.

The chain combines TRBV28 with TRBJ2-1; without DNA, the TCRdb call of TRBD2 cannot be checked. The CDR3 runs to 16 residues. Germline-derived CDR1 and CDR2 are MDHEN and SYDVKM. CDR3 protein: CASSLKPRRVVNEQFF.

The chain recombines TRBV29-1 with TRBJ2-7. The germline V gene has CDR1 SQVTM and CDR2 ANQGSEA. The CDR3 runs 11 residues. Here the CDR3 reads CSVELGYEQYF.

V usage is TRBV20-1 and J usage is TRBJ2-7. The CDR3 is 15 amino acids. Germline-derived CDR1 and CDR2 are DFQATT and SNEGSKA (reference sequence). The chain's CDR3 is CSARDPEGRSYEQYF.